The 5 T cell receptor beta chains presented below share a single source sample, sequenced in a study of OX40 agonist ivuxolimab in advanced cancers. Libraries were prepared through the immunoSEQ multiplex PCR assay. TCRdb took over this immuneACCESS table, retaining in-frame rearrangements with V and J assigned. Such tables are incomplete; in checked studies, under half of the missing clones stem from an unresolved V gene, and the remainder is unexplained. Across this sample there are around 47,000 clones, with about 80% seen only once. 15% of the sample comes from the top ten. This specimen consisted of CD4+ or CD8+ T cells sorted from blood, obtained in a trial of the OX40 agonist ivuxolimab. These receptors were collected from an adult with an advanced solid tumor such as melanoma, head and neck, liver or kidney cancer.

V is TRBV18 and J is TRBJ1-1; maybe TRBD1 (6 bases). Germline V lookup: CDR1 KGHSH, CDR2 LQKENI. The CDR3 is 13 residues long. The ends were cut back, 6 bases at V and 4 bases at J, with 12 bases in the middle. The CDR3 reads CASSEPGATEAFF. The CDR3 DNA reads TGTGCCAGCTCGGAACCAGGGGCCACTGAAGCTTTCTTT.

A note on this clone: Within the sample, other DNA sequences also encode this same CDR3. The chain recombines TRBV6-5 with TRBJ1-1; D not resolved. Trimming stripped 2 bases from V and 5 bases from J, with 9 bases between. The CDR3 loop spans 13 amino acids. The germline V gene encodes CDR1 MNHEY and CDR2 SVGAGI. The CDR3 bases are TGTGCCAGCAGTTACGGGGAGGGAACTGAAGCTTTCTTT. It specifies CASSYGEGTEAFF.

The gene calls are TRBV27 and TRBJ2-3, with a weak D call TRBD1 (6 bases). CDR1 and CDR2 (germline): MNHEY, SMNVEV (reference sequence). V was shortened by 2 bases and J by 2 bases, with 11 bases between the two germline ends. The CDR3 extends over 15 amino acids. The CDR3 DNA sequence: TGTGCCAGCAGTTTACAGGGGCTATACACAGATACGCAGTATTTT. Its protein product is CASSLQGLYTDTQYF.

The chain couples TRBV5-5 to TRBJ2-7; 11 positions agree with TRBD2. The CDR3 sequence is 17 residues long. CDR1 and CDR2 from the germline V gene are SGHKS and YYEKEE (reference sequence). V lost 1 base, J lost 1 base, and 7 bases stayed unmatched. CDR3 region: CASSLYPSGGSSYEQYF. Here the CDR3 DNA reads TGTGCCAGCAGCTTGTATCCTAGCGGGGGGTCTTCCTACGAGCAGTACTTC.

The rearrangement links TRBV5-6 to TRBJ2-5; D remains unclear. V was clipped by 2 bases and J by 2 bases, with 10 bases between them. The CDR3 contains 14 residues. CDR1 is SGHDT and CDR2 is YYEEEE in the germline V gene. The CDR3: CASSFGDLQETQYF. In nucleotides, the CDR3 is TGTGCCAGCAGCTTTGGTGACTTACAAGAGACCCAGTACTTC.